This TCR beta chain derives from a study of beta chain features in type 1 diabetes (dated by TCRdb to the late 2010s). For the study in its entirety: Mean age, gender distribution, total cell number and subset yield were not different between patients and healthy donors. A total of roughly 100 million sorted cells were examined across all samples, and the number of cells per subset was strongly correlated with RNA yield. In the study, TCRB repertoires of sorted circulating CD4+ T cell subsets from recently diagnosed type 1 diabetes patients were compared with those of matched healthy donors. Regulatory and stem cell-like memory subsets were isolated from only 8 patients and about eight healthy donors, whereas naive and central memory subsets came from all 30 or so donors.

From the cysteine through the phenylalanine, the CDR3 covers 12 amino acids. The read is trimmed to its CDR3 DNA, 36 bases read in frame from base 1. The entire amount of isolated RNA was reverse transcribed using the High Capacity cDNA Reverse Transcription Kit, so the sequenced TCRB transcripts were expressed ones. Deep immunoSEQ sequencing was performed on naive, central memory and regulatory T cell samples, with an average of around 3.5 million total reads per sample. After sorted cells were lysed in RLT buffer, RNA was extracted with DNase-treated RNeasy Micro or Mini kits, with the choice depending on cell number. To prevent cross-contamination, every cell subset was processed on its own, while patient and healthy donor samples were processed together. The immunoSEQ multiplex PCR was used to amplify TCRB sequences from cDNA, yielding 87-bp fragments that span the CDR3 region. The amplicons were sequenced using the Illumina HiSeq platform. The source study handled its data this way. Synthetic template baselines were used to correct PCR bias computationally, reads within Hamming distance 2 were collapsed, and singletons that could not be merged were discarded. Reads were aligned against IMGT so that V, D and J genes, CDR3 length and insertions or deletions at six rearrangement sites could be assigned. Within each subset, clonotype counts were normalized to sorted cell number, after which true diversity and Gini coefficients were computed with the tcR R package. The overlap coefficient, calculated on TCRB nucleotide sequences, was used to measure repertoire sharing. Out-of-frame TCRB sequences from naive cells were analyzed as a proxy for the pre-selection repertoire. The source is immuneACCESS, and TCRdb retained only in-frame sequences with V and J called. Part of the clones is not carried over; for the studies checked, unresolved V genes explain less than half of this, and the remainder is unexplained. Clone size and V and J calls were adopted from that table, with D and trimming inferred from the DNA. Within this sample are approximately 360,000 clones, with around 13% of them counted one time only. Around 0.0099% of the sample rests with the top ten.

General study outcomes and caveats: At VDJ recombination sites, type 1 diabetes patients had fewer insertions and more deleted nucleotides, which implies abnormalities in thymic rearrangement. Shorter templates might have been favored by PCR, but patient and control samples were amplified and corrected together, so both groups would have been affected equally by any skew. Because cDNA rather than genomic DNA was sequenced, highly expressing activated cells could have been over-represented, although no difference in activation and CD3 levels was found between groups. Type 1 diabetes patients showed a moderate but significant shortening of TCRB CDR3 length in all four CD4+ subsets. Naive, central memory and regulatory TCRB repertoires appeared more similar among patients than among healthy donors. Because the HLA sub-analyses included only small numbers of individuals, any influence of HLA type on TCRB rearrangement was left unresolved.

A single peripheral blood draw of roughly 0.11 L on average was collected from each donor into heparinised tubes. A BD FACSAria II was used to sort naive, central memory, regulatory and stem cell-like memory CD4+ T cells with a panel that included CD45RO, CCR7, CD25, CD127, CD95 and CD27. Purity was above 98% for every sorted population. PBMCs were separated immediately by Lymphoprep density gradient centrifugation and were stained directly, without being cultured. So that batch effects would be minimized, each experiment stained and sorted samples in pairs, pairing one healthy donor with one patient. Points on this clone: It has no known antigen specificity. The sample holds no much larger clone one base away, and base qualities are not on file.

The chain links TRBV21-1 with TRBJ2-3; the DNA was not compared with TRBD2, the D call given in the table. TRBV21-1 is classified as a pseudogene. This receptor was taken from a woman aged 18-29 years with type 1 diabetes. The material sequenced was naive CD4+ T cells from blood. In the paper's terms, the cell subset or site label means: true naive CD4+ T cells. The DNA reads as follows: TGTGCCAGCAGCAACTCCACAGATACGCAGTATTTT. This sequence encodes CASSNSTDTQYF.